The 17 T cell receptor beta chains below were found in one sample sequenced in a study of blood T cell repertoires in COVID-19. Repertoires were generated with immunoSEQ multiplex PCR, while TCRdb's copy carries only in-frame clones and drops some. The table lists approximately 250,000 clones, 88% of them singletons. The sample consisted of PBMCs or T cells enriched from blood (not recorded which). The source of these receptors is a woman in her sixties in a cohort exposed to, infected with or recovered from COVID-19 (not recorded which).

This rearrangement joins TRBV6-5 to TRBJ2-3; 7 bases match TRBD1. From germline, CDR1 is MNHEY and CDR2 SVGAGI. The CDR3 is 15 amino acids. The V and J ends lost 7 bases and 2 bases, in that order; junction bases with no gene match: 9. CDR3: CASTLRGTYTDTQYF. CDR3 nucleotide sequence: TGTGCCAGCACCCTCAGGGGGACCTACACAGATACGCAGTATTTT.

The sample holds one count of this clone. The chain couples TRBV27 to TRBJ2-7; 8 bases fit TRBD1. CDR1 and CDR2 (germline): MNHEY, SMNVEV (reference sequence). V was pared by 5 bases and J by 3 bases, with 6 bases of the junction left unmatched. The CDR3 runs to 14 residues. The CDR3 nucleotides read TGTGCCAGCAGTCTGTGGGACAGGCGCTACGAGCAGTACTTC. It yields the protein CASSLWDRRYEQYF.

The chain joins TRBV9 to TRBJ2-7; D possibly corresponds to TRBD2 (6 bases). This CDR3 contains 15 residues. V lost 3 bases and J 0 bases, leaving 13 bases between the germline ends. From germline, CDR1 is SGDLS and CDR2 YYNGEE. The CDR3 region is CASSGGEGFSYEQYF. The DNA of the CDR3 is TGTGCCAGCAGCGGGGGGGAAGGTTTCTCCTACGAGCAGTACTTC.

The rearrangement links TRBV30 to TRBJ2-1; D is perhaps TRBD2 (5 bases). Trimming stripped 8 bases from V and 0 bases from J, with 11 bases between. The germline gives CDR1 GTSNPN, CDR2 SVGIG (reference sequence). The CDR3 is 13 residues long. CDR3 nucleotides: TGTGCCCACGAGCGGACCTCCTACAATGAGCAGTTCTTC. Its protein product is CAHERTSYNEQFF.

The genes are TRBV5-1 and TRBJ1-2, with 10 positions matching TRBD1. The germline V gene has CDR1 SGHRS and CDR2 YFSETQ. J lost 4 bases, V lost 3 bases, and 3 bases had no gene match. The CDR3 length is 14 residues. The CDR3 DNA reads as TGCGCCAGCAGCTGGGGACAGGGGTTCTATGGCTACACCTTC. This gives the protein CASSWGQGFYGYTF.

J is TRBJ2-2 and V is TRBV11-3; TRBD1 matches at 9 bases. V lost 5 bases and J lost 5; bases outside the gene matches: 6. CDR3 length: 15 residues. The germline CDR1 and CDR2 sequences are SGHNT and YENEEA. The CDR3 spells CASSPTGGRTGELFF. In nucleotides, the CDR3 is TGTGCCAGCAGCCCGACAGGGGGAAGGACCGGGGAGCTGTTTTTT.

The chain has TRBV13 and TRBJ2-1; 11 bases line up with TRBD2. CDR1 PRHDT and CDR2 FYEKMQ come from the germline V gene (reference sequence). This CDR3 is built from 16 residues. The junction had 4 bases not matched to a gene; V was cut back by 4 bases and J by 2 bases. The CDR3 region is CASSSLSGRAYNEQFF. CDR3 nucleotide sequence: TGTGCCAGCAGCTCCCTTAGCGGGAGGGCCTACAATGAGCAGTTCTTC. The full variable domain, in which reference TRBV13 and TRBJ2-1 provide the parts outside the CDR3, is AAGVIQSPRHLIKEKRETATLKCYPIPRHDTVYWYQQGPGQDPQFLISFYEKMQSDKGSIPDRFSAQQFSDYHSELNMSSLELGDSALYFCASSSLSGRAYNEQFFGPGTRLTVL.

The V and J genes are TRBV5-1 and TRBJ1-3, with a tentative D call TRBD1 (6 bases). CDR1 is SGHRS, CDR2 YFSETQ, per germline. Trimming removed 1 base from V and 6 bases from J, with 17 bases in between. The CDR3 is 16 amino acids. CDR3 amino acids: CASSLPQTGSQNTIYF. The DNA of the CDR3 is TGCGCCAGCAGCTTGCCCCAAACAGGGTCTCAAAACACCATATATTTT.

The chain is built from TRBV18 and TRBJ2-1; D perhaps matches TRBD2 (6 bases). The CDR3 covers 14 residues. V lost 0 bases and J lost 3, with 6 bases in between. The V gene's germline CDR1 is KGHSH and CDR2 LQKENI. The CDR3 coding sequence is TGTGCCAGCTCACCACCGGGAGGCTACAATGAGCAGTTCTTC. Its translation: CASSPPGGYNEQFF. Full variable domain (rest looked up from reference TRBV18 and TRBJ2-1): NAGVMQNPRHLVRRRGQEARLRCSPMKGHSHVYWYRQLPEEGLKFMVYLQKENIIDESGMPKERFSAEFPKEGPSILRIQQVVRGDSAAYFCASSPPGGYNEQFFGPGTRLTVL.

The CDR3: CASSPLGGRGTEAFF. CDR3 DNA sequence: TGTGCCAGCAGCCCTTTAGGGGGACGTGGGACTGAAGCTTTCTTT. This chain connects TRBV2 to TRBJ1-1; possible D gene TRBD1, 6 bases. The V end lost 6 bases, the J end lost 5 bases, and 19 bases lay between the germline ends. Per germline, CDR1 SNHLY and CDR2 FYNNEI. CDR3 length: 15 amino acids.

The chain employs TRBV11-2 and TRBJ2-1, with 8 bases aligning to TRBD1. The V segment lost 1 base and the J segment 3 bases; nucleotides outside the gene matches: 11. This CDR3 is built from 18 residues. Germline CDR1 reads SGHAT; CDR2 reads FQNNGV. The CDR3: CASSLGAYGTGHYNEQFF. For the CDR3, the DNA is TGTGCCAGCAGCTTAGGAGCCTACGGGACAGGACACTACAATGAGCAGTTCTTC.

This chain links TRBV28 with TRBJ1-4, with a tentative D call TRBD1 (5 bases). The CDR3 is made up of 14 amino acids. Germline CDR1 and CDR2: MDHEN and SYDVKM. V lost 4 bases and J lost 7, with 13 bases in between. This chain's CDR3 is CASSSQGWGEKLFF. CDR3 in DNA: TGTGCCAGCAGTTCTCAGGGATGGGGTGAAAAACTGTTTTTT.

The rearrangement joins TRBV5-1 to TRBJ2-1; 7 bases are a match to TRBD2. With 3 bases clipped from V and 4 bases from J, the junction kept 7 bases outside the gene matches. In germline, CDR1 is SGHRS, CDR2 YFSETQ. The CDR3 is 15 amino acids. CDR3 loop: CASSSGLGFYNEQFF. The CDR3 DNA sequence: TGCGCCAGCAGCTCAGGACTAGGGTTTTACAATGAGCAGTTCTTC.

The chain carries TRBV6-4 and TRBJ1-5, with TRBD1 as a possible D gene (5 bases). Germline V gene lookup returns CDR1 MRHNA and CDR2 SNTAGT. V was trimmed by 6 bases and J by 4 bases, leaving 19 bases between them. The CDR3 is made up of 16 amino acids. The CDR3 nucleotides read TGTGCCAGCAGGACCCGGCGGGGCAGGATAAATCAGCCCCAGCATTTT. It yields the protein CASRTRRGRINQPQHF.

The chain recombines TRBV28 with TRBJ2-5; 9 bases are a match to TRBD2. Germline CDR1 MDHEN, CDR2 SYDVKM. This CDR3 has 16 residues. Trimming removed 7 bases from V and 5 bases from J; junction bases left unmatched: 14. The CDR3 sequence is CASTSPGASGMETQYF. As DNA, the CDR3 is TGTGCCAGCACCTCACCCGGGGCTAGCGGGATGGAGACCCAGTACTTC.

This chain uses TRBV7-2 with TRBJ2-3; 9 nucleotides line up with TRBD2. V lost 3 bases and J lost 0; bases outside the gene matches: 4. The CDR3 has 16 residues. Germline V gene data show CDR1 as SGHTA and CDR2 as FQGNSA. CDR3 residues: CASSFSGTSSTDTQYF. In DNA, the CDR3 is TGTGCCAGCAGCTTCTCCGGGACTAGCAGCACAGATACGCAGTATTTT. The whole variable domain, filled in from reference TRBV7-2 and TRBJ2-3, reads GAGVSQSPSNKVTEKGKDVELRCDPISGHTALYWYRQSLGQGLEFLIYFQGNSAPDKSGLPSDRFSAERTGGSVSTLTIQRTQQEDSAVYLCASSFSGTSSTDTQYFGPGTRLTVL.

This CDR3 reads CASSRDTNSPLHF. CDR3 in DNA: TGTGCCAGCAGTAGGGACACCAATTCACCCCTCCACTTT. The J gene is TRBJ1-6, the V gene TRBV6-4, with D possibly matching TRBD1 (6 bases). Germline-derived CDR1 and CDR2 are MRHNA and SNTAGT. V lost 5 bases and J 7 bases, leaving 9 bases between the germline ends. The CDR3 covers 13 residues.